The 28 T cell receptor beta chains reported below all come from one sample, sequenced in a study. The table came from immunoSEQ multiplex PCR; TCRdb's copy has only in-frame clones and leaves some out. The table has about 50,000 clones, over 90% seen once. Source material: PBMCs. The source is a man aged 40-49 years with rheumatoid arthritis.

In nucleotides, the CDR3 is TGCGCCAGCAGCCAAGTAAGGACGGGGACTAGCGGATATCAAAACATTCAGTACTTC. Encoded protein: CASSQVRTGTSGYQNIQYF. V gene TRBV4-1 combines with J gene TRBJ2-4, with 11 bases aligning to TRBD2. Trimming removed 1 base from V and 5 bases from J; junction bases left unmatched: 13. This CDR3 comprises 19 residues. CDR1 MGHRA and CDR2 YSYEKL come from the germline V gene.

This rearrangement joins TRBV24-1 to TRBJ2-7, with D possibly being TRBD1 (5 bases). The CDR3 runs 13 residues. CDR1 is KGHDR, CDR2 SFDVKD, per germline. Deletions cut 3 bases from V and 3 bases from J, with 8 bases between. CDR3 sequence reads: CATSDATDYEQYF. CDR3 sequence (DNA): TGTGCCACCAGTGATGCGACAGACTACGAGCAGTACTTC.

V gene TRBV9 combines with J gene TRBJ1-1; the D is unclear. Germline CDR1 and CDR2: SGDLS and YYNGEE. The V gene lost 0 bases and the J gene lost 0 bases, with 6 bases spanning the gap. This CDR3 is 14 amino acids long. In DNA, the CDR3 is TGTGCCAGCAGCGTAGCTCTTATGAACACTGAAGCTTTCTTT. It specifies CASSVALMNTEAFF.

The CDR3 is CASSQEEDTQYF. The CDR3 nucleotides are TGTGCCAGCAGCCAAGAAGAAGATACGCAGTATTTT. The V call is TRBV3-1 (or the pseudogene TRBV3-2), the J call TRBJ2-3; D is ambiguous. V lost 0 bases, J lost 5 bases, and 3 bases lay in between. This CDR3 is 12 amino acids long. In germline, CDR1 is LGHDT, CDR2 YNNKEL (reference sequence).

V usage is TRBV2 and J usage is TRBJ2-2; D remains unclear. CDR3 length: 14 amino acids. Germline lookup yields CDR1 SNHLY and CDR2 FYNNEI. The V end was cut by 5 bases, the J end by 0 bases, with 7 bases between. CDR3 protein: CASSLAANTGELFF. DNA of the CDR3: TGTGCCAGCAGTCTTGCGGCGAACACCGGGGAGCTGTTTTTT.

This chain connects TRBV24-1 to TRBJ2-7, with no clear D. CDR1 is KGHDR and CDR2 is SFDVKD in the germline V gene. V dropped 6 bases and J dropped 0 bases, with 8 bases sitting between them. This CDR3 contains 13 residues. CDR3 loop: CATSPGVSYEQYF. The CDR3 nucleotides are TGTGCCACCAGTCCAGGCGTCTCCTACGAGCAGTACTTC.

The V call is TRBV9, the J call TRBJ1-1; D might be TRBD1 (5 bases). This CDR3 comprises 14 residues. Germline CDR1 reads SGDLS; CDR2 reads YYNGEE. V gave up 3 bases and J gave up 3 bases, with 12 bases separating them. The CDR3 here is CASSARGSDTEAFF. The CDR3, as DNA: TGTGCCAGCAGCGCAAGGGGTAGCGACACTGAAGCTTTCTTT.

The chain's CDR3 is CSSNHRENTEAFF. The CDR3 DNA sequence: TGCAGCTCGAACCACAGGGAAAACACTGAAGCTTTCTTT. The chain uses TRBV29-1 and TRBJ1-1; maybe TRBD1 (6 bases). The CDR3 consists of 13 residues. V was shortened by 8 bases and J by 2 bases, with 15 bases between the two germline ends. CDR1 is SQVTM and CDR2 is ANQGSEA in the germline V gene. Using reference TRBV29-1 and TRBJ1-1 for the parts outside the CDR3, the full variable domain is SAVISQKPSRDICQRGTSLTIQCQVDSQVTMMFWYRQQPGQSLTLIATANQGSEATYESGFVIDKFPISRPNLTFSTLTVSNMSPEDSSIYLCSSNHRENTEAFFGQGTRLTVV.

This chain joins TRBV6-5 and TRBJ1-3, with D uncertain. Trimming shortened V by 2 bases and J by 2 bases, and 10 bases separated the two germline ends. Germline CDR1 MNHEY, CDR2 SVGAGI. The CDR3 runs 15 residues. The CDR3 DNA follows: TGTGCCAGCAGTTACCATATAGGGACTGGAAACACCATATATTTT. Its translation: CASSYHIGTGNTIYF.

J is TRBJ1-4 and V is TRBV24-1; D gene ambiguous. Trimming took 3 bases from V and 8 from J, leaving 12 bases between them. Germline-derived CDR1 and CDR2 are KGHDR and SFDVKD. The CDR3 loop spans 14 amino acids. CDR3 region: CATSDAGSGEKLFF. DNA for the CDR3: TGTGCCACCAGTGATGCCGGCAGCGGCGAAAAACTGTTTTTT.

This rearrangement joins TRBV12-3 or TRBV12-4 to TRBJ1-1; no firm D call. Trimming took off 5 bases at V and 4 bases at J, with 11 bases between the two ends. The CDR3 covers 13 residues. This chain's CDR3 is CASSHMRGTEAFF. The DNA for the CDR3 is TGTGCCAGCAGTCACATGCGGGGCACTGAAGCTTTCTTT.

The chain uses TRBV19 and TRBJ2-7; 7 bases agree with TRBD1. The CDR3 contains 14 residues. CDR1 LNHDA and CDR2 SQIVND come from the germline V gene (reference sequence). V shed 4 bases, J shed 0 bases, and the junction held 3 bases outside the gene matches. In DNA form, the CDR3 reads TGTGCCAGTAGTACGGGACAGCCCTCCTACGAGCAGTACTTC. This codes for CASSTGQPSYEQYF.

Concerning this clone: The same CDR3 arises from other DNA sequences in this sample as well. This sequence joins TRBV6-2 or TRBV6-3 and TRBJ1-5; D remains ambiguous. This CDR3 has 12 amino acids. The germline V gene encodes CDR1 MNHEY and CDR2 SVGEGT. V lost 0 bases to trimming and J lost 6 bases, with 3 bases between them. The CDR3, as DNA: TGTGCCAGCAGTTACTCTGTTCAGCCCCAGCATTTT. This translates into CASSYSVQPQHF.

This chain connects TRBV6-5 to TRBJ2-5; D is undetermined. The CDR3 has 14 residues. CDR1 MNHEY and CDR2 SVGAGI come from the germline V gene. The germline V and J ends were trimmed by 6 bases and 5 bases, with 16 bases remaining between them. This CDR3 reads CASSPDGLWETQYF. For the CDR3, the DNA is TGTGCCAGCAGCCCCGACGGGCTCTGGGAGACCCAGTACTTC.

The chain carries TRBV10-1 and TRBJ2-3, with D maybe TRBD1 (6 bases). This CDR3 region has 14 residues. Germline V gene data show CDR1 as WNHNN and CDR2 as SYGVQD (reference sequence). V was shortened by 3 bases and J by 4 bases, with 11 bases between the two germline ends. CDR3 sequence: CASSDLGGADTQYF. CDR3 bases: TGCGCCAGCAGTGACTTAGGGGGTGCAGATACGCAGTATTTT.

V is TRBV5-5 and J is TRBJ1-2, with 7 bases lining up with TRBD1. The CDR3 covers 15 residues. Germline CDR1 and CDR2: SGHKS and YYEKEE (reference sequence). Trimming removed 0 bases from V and 4 bases from J; junction bases left unmatched: 6. CDR3 in amino acids: CASSLGSGQSYGYTF. The CDR3 DNA reads as TGTGCCAGCAGCTTGGGCTCGGGACAGTCCTATGGCTACACCTTC.

This clone is a singleton in its sample. The V and J genes are TRBV30 and TRBJ2-7; 7 nucleotides line up with TRBD1. Germline V gene data show CDR1 as GTSNPN and CDR2 as SVGIG (reference sequence). The V gene end was trimmed by 3 bases and the J gene end by 3 bases; junction bases not matched to a gene: 11. The CDR3 is 15 amino acids. Here the CDR3 DNA reads TGTGCCTGGAGACCCAAGGGGGCCCTGCGCTACGAGCAGTACTTC. It encodes CAWRPKGALRYEQYF.

The chain couples TRBV28 to TRBJ2-1; D remains ambiguous. V was shortened by 4 bases and J by 8 bases, with 12 bases between the two germline ends. Germline V gene data show CDR1 as MDHEN and CDR2 as SYDVKM. The CDR3 runs 13 residues. CDR3 bases: TGTGCCAGCAGTTGGGAACAGTTCGATGAGCAGTTCTTC. Its translation is CASSWEQFDEQFF.

This clone was detected only once. This rearrangement joins TRBV30 to TRBJ1-3; a possible D gene is TRBD1 (6 bases). The germline gives CDR1 GTSNPN, CDR2 SVGIG (reference sequence). The CDR3 runs to 13 residues. With 2 bases removed from V and 2 bases from J, the gap between germline ends came to 7 bases. The CDR3 loop is CAWSNRAGNTIYF. DNA for the CDR3: TGTGCCTGGAGTAACAGGGCTGGAAACACCATATATTTT.

The V and J genes are TRBV6-5 and TRBJ1-4, with TRBD1 matching 7 bases. The CDR3 is 13 residues long. The V and J ends lost 5 bases and 7 bases, in that order; junction bases with no gene match: 4. CDR1 and CDR2 from the germline V gene are MNHEY and SVGAGI. CDR3 DNA sequence: TGTGCCAGCAGTAACAGGGGTGGTGAAAAACTGTTTTTT. Its translation: CASSNRGGEKLFF.

The chain couples TRBV2 to TRBJ1-1; D not resolved. The CDR3 is made up of 11 amino acids. Germline CDR1 reads SNHLY; CDR2 reads FYNNEI. V was pared by 5 bases and J by 2 bases, with 3 bases between. As DNA, the CDR3 is TGTGCCAGCAGTCGTAACACTGAAGCTTTCTTT. Translating it yields CASSRNTEAFF.

CDR3 loop: CASSQLVGGGNQPQHF. The DNA of the CDR3 is TGTGCCAGCAGTCAATTGGTGGGCGGGGGCAATCAGCCCCAGCATTTT. The V gene is TRBV6-6, the J gene TRBJ1-5; D remains ambiguous. CDR1 MNHNY and CDR2 SVGAGI come from the germline V gene (reference sequence). V dropped 5 bases and J dropped 2 bases, with 16 bases sitting between them. This CDR3 has 16 residues.

The V gene is TRBV2, the J gene TRBJ1-5, with a tentative D call TRBD1 (6 bases). CDR3 size: 16 residues. CDR1 and CDR2 (germline): SNHLY, FYNNEI. V was clipped by 7 bases and J by 2 bases, with 18 bases between them. Here the CDR3 DNA reads TGTGCCAGCAAAGGACAGCAACATGTCGGCAATCAGCCCCAGCATTTT. It is translated as CASKGQQHVGNQPQHF.

The chain joins TRBV12-3 or TRBV12-4 to TRBJ2-6, with unresolved D. Deletions cut 5 bases from V and 2 bases from J, with 1 base between. CDR3 length equals 12 residues. The CDR3: CASSTGANVLTF. The CDR3 DNA is TGTGCCAGCAGTACTGGGGCCAACGTCCTGACTTTC.

The J gene is TRBJ2-5, the V gene TRBV7-3; D unclear. V lost 1 base and J 1 base, leaving 4 bases between the germline ends. CDR3 size: 13 residues. Per germline, CDR1 SGHTA and CDR2 FQGTGA. CDR3 coding DNA: TGTGCCAGCAGCTTAAACTCCCAAGAGACCCAGTACTTC. This gives the protein CASSLNSQETQYF.

The chain uses TRBV19 and TRBJ1-1, with D tentatively TRBD1 (6 bases). This CDR3 has 15 amino acids. In germline, CDR1 is LNHDA, CDR2 SQIVND (reference sequence). V dropped 3 bases and J dropped 3 bases, with 14 bases sitting between them. CDR3 region: CASSIQGIKDTEAFF. The DNA of the CDR3 is TGTGCCAGTAGTATCCAGGGGATTAAGGACACTGAAGCTTTCTTT.

The chain recombines TRBV7-9 with TRBJ2-7; possibly TRBD1 or TRBD2 for D (5 bases each). Trimming cost V 1 base and J 2 bases, with 6 bases left between them. From germline, CDR1 is SEHNR and CDR2 FQNEAQ (reference sequence). The CDR3 covers 13 residues. The CDR3 nucleotides are TGTGCCAGCAGCTTAGGGGACCCCTACGAGCAGTACTTC. Translating gives CASSLGDPYEQYF.

V usage is TRBV7-3 and J usage is TRBJ2-6, with D unclear. Deletions cut 0 bases from V and 0 bases from J, with 6 bases between. There are 16 residues in the CDR3. Germline-derived CDR1 and CDR2 are SGHTA and FQGTGA. CDR3 amino acids: CASSLTRSSGANVLTF. The CDR3 nucleotides are TGTGCCAGCAGCTTAACTCGAAGCTCTGGGGCCAACGTCCTGACTTTC.